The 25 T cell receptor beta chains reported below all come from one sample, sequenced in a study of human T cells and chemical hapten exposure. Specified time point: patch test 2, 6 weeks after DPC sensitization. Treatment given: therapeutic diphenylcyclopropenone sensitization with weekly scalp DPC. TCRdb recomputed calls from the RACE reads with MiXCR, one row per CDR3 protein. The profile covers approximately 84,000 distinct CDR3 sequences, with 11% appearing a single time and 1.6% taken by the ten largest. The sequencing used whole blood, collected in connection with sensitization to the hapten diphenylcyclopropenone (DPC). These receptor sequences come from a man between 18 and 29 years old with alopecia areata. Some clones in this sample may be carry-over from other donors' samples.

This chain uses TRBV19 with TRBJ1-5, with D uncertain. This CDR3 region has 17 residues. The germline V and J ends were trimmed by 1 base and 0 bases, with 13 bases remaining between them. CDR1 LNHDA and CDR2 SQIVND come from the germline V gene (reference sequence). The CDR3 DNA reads TGTGCCAGTAGTATAGTGGCGCGTACATATAGCAATCAGCCCCAGCATTTT. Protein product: CASSIVARTYSNQPQHF.

CDR3 region: CASSSRDSRGHGYTF. The CDR3 coding sequence is TGTGCCAGCAGCTCTAGGGATAGCAGGGGGCATGGCTACACCTTC. The V and J genes are TRBV7-2 and TRBJ1-2; 8 bases align to TRBD1. The CDR3 extends over 15 amino acids. CDR1 and CDR2 from the germline V gene are SGHTA and FQGNSA. J was trimmed by 6 bases and V by 4 bases; bases with no gene match: 10.

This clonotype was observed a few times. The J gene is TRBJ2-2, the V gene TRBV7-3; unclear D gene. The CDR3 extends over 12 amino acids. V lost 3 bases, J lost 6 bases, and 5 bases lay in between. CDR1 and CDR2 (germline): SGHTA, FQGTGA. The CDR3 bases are TGTGCCAGCAGCTTCTCTGCCGGGGAGCTGTTTTTT. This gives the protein CASSFSAGELFF. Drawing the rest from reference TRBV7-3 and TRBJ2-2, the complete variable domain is GAGVSQTPSNKVTEKGKYVELRCDPISGHTALYWYRQSLGQGPEFLIYFQGTGAADDSGLPNDRFFAVRPEGSVSTLKIQRTERGDSAVYLCASSFSAGELFFGEGSRLTVL.

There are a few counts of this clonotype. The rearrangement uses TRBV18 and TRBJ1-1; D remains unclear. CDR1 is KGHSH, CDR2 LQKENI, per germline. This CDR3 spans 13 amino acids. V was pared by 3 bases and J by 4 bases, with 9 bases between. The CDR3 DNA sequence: TGTGCCAGCTCACCCCCTCGGGCCACTGAAGCTTTCTTT. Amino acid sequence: CASSPPRATEAFF.

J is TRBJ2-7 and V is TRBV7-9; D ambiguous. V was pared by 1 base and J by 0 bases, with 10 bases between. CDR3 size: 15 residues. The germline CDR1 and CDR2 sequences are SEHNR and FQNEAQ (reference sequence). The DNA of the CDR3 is TGTGCCAGCAGCTTAGATATTGGGGTCTCCTACGAGCAGTACGTC. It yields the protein CASSLDIGVSYEQYV.

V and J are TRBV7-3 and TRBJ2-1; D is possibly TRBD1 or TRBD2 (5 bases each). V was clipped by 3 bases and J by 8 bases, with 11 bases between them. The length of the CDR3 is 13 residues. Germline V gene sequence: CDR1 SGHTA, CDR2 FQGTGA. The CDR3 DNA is TGTGCCAGCAGCTTGGCTCGAGGGGATGAGCAGTTCTTC. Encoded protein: CASSLARGDEQFF. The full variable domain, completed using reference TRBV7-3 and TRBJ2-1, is GAGVSQTPSNKVTEKGKYVELRCDPISGHTALYWYRQSLGQGPEFLIYFQGTGAADDSGLPNDRFFAVRPEGSVSTLKIQRTERGDSAVYLCASSLARGDEQFFGPGTRLTVL.

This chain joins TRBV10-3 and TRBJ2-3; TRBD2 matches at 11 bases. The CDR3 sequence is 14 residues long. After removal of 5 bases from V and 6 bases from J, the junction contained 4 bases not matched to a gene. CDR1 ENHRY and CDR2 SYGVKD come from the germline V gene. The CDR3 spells CAISSSGGADTQYF. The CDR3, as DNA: TGTGCCATCAGTAGTAGCGGGGGGGCTGATACGCAGTATTTT.

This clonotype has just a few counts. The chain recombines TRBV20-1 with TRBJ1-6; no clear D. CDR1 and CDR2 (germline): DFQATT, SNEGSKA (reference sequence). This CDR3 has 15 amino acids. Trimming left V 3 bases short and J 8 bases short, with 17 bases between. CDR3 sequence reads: CSARVGSPTDSPLHF. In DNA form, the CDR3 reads TGCAGTGCTAGGGTCGGATCTCCTACGGATTCACCCCTCCACTTT.

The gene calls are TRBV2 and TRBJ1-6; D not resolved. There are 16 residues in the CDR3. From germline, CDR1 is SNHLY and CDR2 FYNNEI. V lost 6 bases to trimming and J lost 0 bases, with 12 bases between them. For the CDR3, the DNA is TGTGCCAGCAGAGACGACGGACCCTCCTATAATTCACCCCTCCACTTT. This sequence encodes CASRDDGPSYNSPLHF.

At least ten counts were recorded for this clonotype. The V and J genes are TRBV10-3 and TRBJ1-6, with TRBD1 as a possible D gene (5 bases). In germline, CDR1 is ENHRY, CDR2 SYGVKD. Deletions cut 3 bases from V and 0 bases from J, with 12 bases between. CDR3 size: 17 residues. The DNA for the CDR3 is TGTGCCATCAGTGAATTGGGGGGGAGCTCCTATAATTCACCCCTCCACTTT. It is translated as CAISELGGSSYNSPLHF.

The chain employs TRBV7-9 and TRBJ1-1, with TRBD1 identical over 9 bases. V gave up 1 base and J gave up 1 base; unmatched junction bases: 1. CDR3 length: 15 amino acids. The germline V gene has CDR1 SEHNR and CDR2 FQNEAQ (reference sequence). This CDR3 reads CASSLGDRANTEAFF. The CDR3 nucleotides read TGTGCCAGCAGCTTAGGGGACAGGGCGAACACTGAAGCTTTCTTT.

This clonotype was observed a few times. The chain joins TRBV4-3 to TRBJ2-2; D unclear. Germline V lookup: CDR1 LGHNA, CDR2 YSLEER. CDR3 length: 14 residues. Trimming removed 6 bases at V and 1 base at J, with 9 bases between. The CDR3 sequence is CASRGAGNTGELFF. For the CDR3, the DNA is TGCGCCAGCAGAGGTGCAGGGAACACCGGGGAGCTGTTTTTT.

CDR3 in DNA: TGCGCCAGCAGCCAAGTCGGTTATTCACCCCTCCACTTT. Its protein product is CASSQVGYSPLHF. The genes are TRBV4-1 and TRBJ1-6; D call uncertain. V dropped 1 base and J dropped 8 bases, with 6 bases sitting between them. Germline V gene data show CDR1 as MGHRA and CDR2 as YSYEKL. The CDR3 is made up of 13 amino acids.

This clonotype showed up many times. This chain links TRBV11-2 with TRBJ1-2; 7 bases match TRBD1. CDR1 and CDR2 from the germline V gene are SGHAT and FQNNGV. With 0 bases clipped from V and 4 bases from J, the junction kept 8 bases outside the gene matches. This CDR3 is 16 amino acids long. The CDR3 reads CASSLDPGDSPYGYTF. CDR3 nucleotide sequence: TGTGCCAGCAGCTTAGACCCCGGGGACAGCCCCTATGGCTACACCTTC. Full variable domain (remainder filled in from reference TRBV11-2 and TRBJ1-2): EAGVAQSPRYKIIEKRQSVAFWCNPISGHATLYWYQQILGQGPKLLIQFQNNGVVDDSQLPKDRFSAERLKGVDSTLKIQPAKLEDSAVYLCASSLDPGDSPYGYTFGSGTRLTVV.

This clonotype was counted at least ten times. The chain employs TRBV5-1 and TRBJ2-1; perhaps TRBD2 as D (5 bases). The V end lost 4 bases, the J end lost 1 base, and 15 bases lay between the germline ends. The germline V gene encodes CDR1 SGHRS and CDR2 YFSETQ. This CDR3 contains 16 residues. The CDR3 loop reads CASSPVVRGSYNEQFF. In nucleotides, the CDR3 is TGCGCCAGCAGCCCCGTTGTCCGGGGATCCTACAATGAGCAGTTCTTC.

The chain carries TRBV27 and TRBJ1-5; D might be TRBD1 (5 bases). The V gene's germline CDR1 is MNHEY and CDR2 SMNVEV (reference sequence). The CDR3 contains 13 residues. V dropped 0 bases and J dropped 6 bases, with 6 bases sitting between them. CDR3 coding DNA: TGTGCCAGCAGTTTATCGGGGGTTCAGCCCCAGCATTTT. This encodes CASSLSGVQPQHF.

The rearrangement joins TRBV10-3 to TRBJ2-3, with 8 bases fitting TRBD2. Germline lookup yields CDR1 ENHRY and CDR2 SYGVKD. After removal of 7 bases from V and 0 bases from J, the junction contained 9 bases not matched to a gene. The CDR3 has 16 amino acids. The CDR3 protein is CAINDGGGGSTDTQYF. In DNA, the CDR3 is TGTGCCATCAATGACGGCGGCGGGGGGAGCACAGATACGCAGTATTTT.

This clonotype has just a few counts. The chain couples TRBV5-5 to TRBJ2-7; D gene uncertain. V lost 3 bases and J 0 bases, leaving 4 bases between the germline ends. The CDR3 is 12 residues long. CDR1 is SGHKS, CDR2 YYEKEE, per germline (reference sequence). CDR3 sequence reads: CASSWGSYEQYV. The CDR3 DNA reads TGTGCCAGCAGCTGGGGCTCCTACGAGCAGTACGTC.

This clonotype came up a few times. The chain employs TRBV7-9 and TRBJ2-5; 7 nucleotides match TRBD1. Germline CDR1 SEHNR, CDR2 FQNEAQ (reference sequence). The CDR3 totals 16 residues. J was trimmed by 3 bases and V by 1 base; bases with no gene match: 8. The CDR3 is CASSLGRQGLEETQYF. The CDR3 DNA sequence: TGTGCCAGCAGCTTAGGGAGACAGGGTTTGGAAGAGACCCAGTACTTC.

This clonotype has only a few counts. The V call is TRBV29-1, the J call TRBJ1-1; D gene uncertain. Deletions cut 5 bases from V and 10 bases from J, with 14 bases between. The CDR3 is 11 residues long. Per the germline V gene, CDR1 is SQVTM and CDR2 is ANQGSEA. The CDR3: CSVNRGSGAFF. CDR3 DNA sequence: TGCAGCGTTAACAGAGGATCTGGAGCTTTCTTT.

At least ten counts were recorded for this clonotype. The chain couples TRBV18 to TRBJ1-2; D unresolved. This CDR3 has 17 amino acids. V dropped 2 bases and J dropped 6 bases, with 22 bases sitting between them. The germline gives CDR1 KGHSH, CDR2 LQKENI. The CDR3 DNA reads TGTGCCAGCTCACCAACGACGGAGCGGTTGGTTGAGGATGGCTACACCTTC. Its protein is CASSPTTERLVEDGYTF.

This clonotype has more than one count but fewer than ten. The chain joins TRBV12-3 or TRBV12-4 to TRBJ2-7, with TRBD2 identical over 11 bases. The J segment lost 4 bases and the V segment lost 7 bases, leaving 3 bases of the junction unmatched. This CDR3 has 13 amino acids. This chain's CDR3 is CASTSGGFYEQYF. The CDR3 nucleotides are TGTGCCAGCACTAGCGGGGGGTTTTACGAGCAGTACTTC.

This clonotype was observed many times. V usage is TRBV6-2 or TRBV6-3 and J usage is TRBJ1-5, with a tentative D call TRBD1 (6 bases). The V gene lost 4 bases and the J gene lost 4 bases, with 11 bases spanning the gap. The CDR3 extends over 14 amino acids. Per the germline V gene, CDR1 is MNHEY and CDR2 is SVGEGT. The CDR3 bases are TGTGCCAGCAGTTTCTACAGGGTAAATCAGCCCCAGCATTTT. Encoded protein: CASSFYRVNQPQHF.

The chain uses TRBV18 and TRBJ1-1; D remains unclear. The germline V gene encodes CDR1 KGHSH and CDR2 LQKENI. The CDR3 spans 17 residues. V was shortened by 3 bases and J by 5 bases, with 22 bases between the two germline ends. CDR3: CASSPGRSGVDRTEAFF. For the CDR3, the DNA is TGTGCCAGCTCACCCGGTAGGTCTGGGGTGGATAGGACTGAAGCTTTCTTT.

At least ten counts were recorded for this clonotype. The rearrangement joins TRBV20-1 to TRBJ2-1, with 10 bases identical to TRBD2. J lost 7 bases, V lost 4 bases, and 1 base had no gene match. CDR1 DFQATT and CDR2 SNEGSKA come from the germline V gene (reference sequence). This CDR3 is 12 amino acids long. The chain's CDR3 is CSAMTSGNEQFF. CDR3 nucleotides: TGCAGTGCTATGACTAGCGGGAATGAGCAGTTCTTC.